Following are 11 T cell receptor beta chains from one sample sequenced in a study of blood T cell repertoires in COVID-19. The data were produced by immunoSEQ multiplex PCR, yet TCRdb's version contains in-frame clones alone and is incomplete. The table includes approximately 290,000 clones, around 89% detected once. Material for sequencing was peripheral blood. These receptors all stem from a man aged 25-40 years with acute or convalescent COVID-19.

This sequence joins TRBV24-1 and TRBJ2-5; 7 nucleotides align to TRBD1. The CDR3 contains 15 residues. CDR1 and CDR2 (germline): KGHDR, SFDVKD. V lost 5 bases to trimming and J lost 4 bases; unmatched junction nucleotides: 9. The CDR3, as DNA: TGTGCCACCAGTGCCGGAGACAGGGTAGGAGAGACCCAGTACTTC. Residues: CATSAGDRVGETQYF.

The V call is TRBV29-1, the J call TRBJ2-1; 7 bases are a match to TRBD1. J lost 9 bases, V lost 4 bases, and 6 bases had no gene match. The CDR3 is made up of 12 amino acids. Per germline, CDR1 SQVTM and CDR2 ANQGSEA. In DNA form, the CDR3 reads TGCAGCGTTGGGAACAGGGGCGGTGAGCAGTTCTTC. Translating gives CSVGNRGGEQFF.

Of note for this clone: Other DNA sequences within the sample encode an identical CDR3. The CDR3 DNA sequence: TGTGCCAGCAGCGTAGGTGGCCTCTCTGGAAACACCATATATTTT. Its protein product is CASSVGGLSGNTIYF. The gene calls are TRBV9 and TRBJ1-3; D is uncertain. V was pared by 0 bases and J by 0 bases, with 7 bases between. Germline CDR1 SGDLS, CDR2 YYNGEE. The CDR3 length is 15 residues.

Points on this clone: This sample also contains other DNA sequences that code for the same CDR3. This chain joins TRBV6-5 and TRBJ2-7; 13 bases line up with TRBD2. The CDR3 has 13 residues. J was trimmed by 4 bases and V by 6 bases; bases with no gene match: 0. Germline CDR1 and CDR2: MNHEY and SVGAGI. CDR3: CASRGLAGYEQYF. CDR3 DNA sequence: TGTGCCAGCAGGGGACTAGCGGGGTACGAGCAGTACTTC.

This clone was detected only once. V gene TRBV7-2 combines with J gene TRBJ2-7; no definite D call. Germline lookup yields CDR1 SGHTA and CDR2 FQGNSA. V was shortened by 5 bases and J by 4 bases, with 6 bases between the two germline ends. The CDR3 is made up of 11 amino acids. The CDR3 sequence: CASSRMYEQYF. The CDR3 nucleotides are TGTGCCAGCAGCCGTATGTACGAGCAGTACTTC.

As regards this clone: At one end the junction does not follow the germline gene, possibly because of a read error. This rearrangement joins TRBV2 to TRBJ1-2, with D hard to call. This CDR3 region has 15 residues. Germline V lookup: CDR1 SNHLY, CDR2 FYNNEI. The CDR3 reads CASSEGPGSNYGYTF. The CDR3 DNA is TGTGCCAGCAGCGAAGGGCCAGGCAGCAACTATGGCTACACCTTC.

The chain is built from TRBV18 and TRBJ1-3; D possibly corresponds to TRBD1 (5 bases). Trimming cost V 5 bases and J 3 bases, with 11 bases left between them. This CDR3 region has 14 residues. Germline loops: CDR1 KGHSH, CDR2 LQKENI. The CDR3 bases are TGTGCCAGCTCAGAAGGACACGGTGGAAACACCATATATTTT. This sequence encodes CASSEGHGGNTIYF.

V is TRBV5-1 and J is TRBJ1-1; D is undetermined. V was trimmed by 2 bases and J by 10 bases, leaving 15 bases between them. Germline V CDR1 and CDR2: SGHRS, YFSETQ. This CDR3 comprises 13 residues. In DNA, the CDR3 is TGCGCCAGCAGCTTAACTGGGGAGGGCGGAGCTTTCTTT. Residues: CASSLTGEGGAFF.

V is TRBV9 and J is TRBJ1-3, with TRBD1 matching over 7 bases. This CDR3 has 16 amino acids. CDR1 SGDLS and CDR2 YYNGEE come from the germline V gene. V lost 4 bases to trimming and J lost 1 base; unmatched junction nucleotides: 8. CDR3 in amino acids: CASSTSGQASGNTIYF. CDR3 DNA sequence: TGTGCCAGCAGCACTAGCGGACAGGCTTCTGGAAACACCATATATTTT.

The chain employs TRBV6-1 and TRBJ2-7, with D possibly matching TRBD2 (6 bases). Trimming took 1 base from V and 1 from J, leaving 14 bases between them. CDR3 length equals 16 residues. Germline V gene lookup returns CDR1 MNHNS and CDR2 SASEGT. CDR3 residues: CASSEVGLASSYEQYF. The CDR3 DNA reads TGTGCCAGCAGTGAAGTTGGGCTAGCGAGTTCCTACGAGCAGTACTTC.

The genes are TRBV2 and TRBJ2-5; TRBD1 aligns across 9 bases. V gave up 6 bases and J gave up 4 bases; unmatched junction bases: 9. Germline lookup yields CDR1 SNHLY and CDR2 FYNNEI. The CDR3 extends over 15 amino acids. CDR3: CASRPQGAPIETQYF. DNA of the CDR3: TGTGCCAGCAGACCACAGGGGGCGCCTATAGAGACCCAGTACTTC.